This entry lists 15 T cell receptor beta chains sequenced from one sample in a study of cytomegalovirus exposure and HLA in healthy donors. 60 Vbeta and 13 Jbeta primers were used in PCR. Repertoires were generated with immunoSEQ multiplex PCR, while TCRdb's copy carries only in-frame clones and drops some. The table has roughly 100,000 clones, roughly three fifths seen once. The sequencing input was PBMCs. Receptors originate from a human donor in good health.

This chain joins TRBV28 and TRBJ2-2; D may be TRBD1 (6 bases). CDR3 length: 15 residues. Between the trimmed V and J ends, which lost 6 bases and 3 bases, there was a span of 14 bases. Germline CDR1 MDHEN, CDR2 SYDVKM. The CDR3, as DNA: TGTGCCAGCAGACCATTACAGGGATACACCGGGGAGCTGTTTTTT. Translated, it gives CASRPLQGYTGELFF.

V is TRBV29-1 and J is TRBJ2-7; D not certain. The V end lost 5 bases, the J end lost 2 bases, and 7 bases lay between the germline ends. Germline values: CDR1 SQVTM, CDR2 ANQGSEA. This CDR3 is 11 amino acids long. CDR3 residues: CSVIGAYEQYF. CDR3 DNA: TGCAGCGTTATTGGAGCCTACGAGCAGTACTTC.

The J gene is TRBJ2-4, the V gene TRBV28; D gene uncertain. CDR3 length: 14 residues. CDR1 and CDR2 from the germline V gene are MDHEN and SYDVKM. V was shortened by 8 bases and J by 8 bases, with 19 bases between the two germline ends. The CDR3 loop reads CASAPAALGDIQYF. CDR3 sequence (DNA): TGTGCCAGCGCGCCGGCGGCCCTAGGAGACATTCAGTACTTC.

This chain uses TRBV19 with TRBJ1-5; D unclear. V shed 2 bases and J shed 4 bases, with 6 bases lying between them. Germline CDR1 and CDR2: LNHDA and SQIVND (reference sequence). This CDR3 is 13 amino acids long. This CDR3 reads CASSIQKNQPQHF. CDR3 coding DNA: TGTGCCAGTAGTATACAGAAGAATCAGCCCCAGCATTTT.

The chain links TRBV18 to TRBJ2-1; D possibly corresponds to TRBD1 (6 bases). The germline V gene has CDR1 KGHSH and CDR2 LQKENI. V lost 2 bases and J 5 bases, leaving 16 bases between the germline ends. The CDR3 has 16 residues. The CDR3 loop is CASSPGLQGANNEQFF. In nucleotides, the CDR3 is TGTGCCAGCTCACCAGGGTTACAGGGTGCCAACAATGAGCAGTTCTTC.

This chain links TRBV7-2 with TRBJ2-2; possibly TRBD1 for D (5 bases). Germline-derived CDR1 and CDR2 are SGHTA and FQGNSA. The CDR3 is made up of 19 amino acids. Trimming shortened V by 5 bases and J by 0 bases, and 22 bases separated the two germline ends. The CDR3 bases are TGTGCCAGCAGCCTAGACGCGACAGATACTCGATCGAACACCGGGGAGCTGTTTTTT. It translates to CASSLDATDTRSNTGELFF.

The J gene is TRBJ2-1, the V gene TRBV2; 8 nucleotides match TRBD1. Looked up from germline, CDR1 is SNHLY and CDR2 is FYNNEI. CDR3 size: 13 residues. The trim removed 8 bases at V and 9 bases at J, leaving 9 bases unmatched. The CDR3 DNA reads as TGTGCCAGCGACACCCAGGGGGCCGCTGAGCAGTTCTTC. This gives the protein CASDTQGAAEQFF.

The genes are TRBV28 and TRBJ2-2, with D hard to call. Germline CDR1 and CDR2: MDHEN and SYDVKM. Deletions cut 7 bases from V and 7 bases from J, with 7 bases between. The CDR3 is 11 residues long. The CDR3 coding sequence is TGTGCCAGCAACTATAACGGGGAGCTGTTTTTT. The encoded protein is CASNYNGELFF.

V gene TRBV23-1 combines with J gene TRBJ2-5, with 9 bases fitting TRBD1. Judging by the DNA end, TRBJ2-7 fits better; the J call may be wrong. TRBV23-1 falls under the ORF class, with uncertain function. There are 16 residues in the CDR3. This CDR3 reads CATLRTGTGTGDEQYF. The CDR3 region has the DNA TGCGCCACCCTTAGAACCGGGACAGGGACGGGCGACGAGCAGTACTTC.

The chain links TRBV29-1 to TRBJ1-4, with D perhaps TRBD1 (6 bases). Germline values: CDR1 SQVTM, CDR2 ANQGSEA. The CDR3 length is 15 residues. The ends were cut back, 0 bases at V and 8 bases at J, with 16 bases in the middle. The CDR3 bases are TGCAGCGTTGAAGATTGGGGGGGCGCAGGAGAAAAACTGTTTTTT. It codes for CSVEDWGGAGEKLFF.

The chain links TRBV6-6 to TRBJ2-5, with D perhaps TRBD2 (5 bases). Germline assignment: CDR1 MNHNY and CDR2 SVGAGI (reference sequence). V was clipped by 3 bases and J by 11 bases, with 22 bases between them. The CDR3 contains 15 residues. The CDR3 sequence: CASSYPSGIQLKQYF. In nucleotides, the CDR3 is TGTGCCAGCAGTTATCCCTCCGGGATCCAACTCAAGCAGTACTTC.

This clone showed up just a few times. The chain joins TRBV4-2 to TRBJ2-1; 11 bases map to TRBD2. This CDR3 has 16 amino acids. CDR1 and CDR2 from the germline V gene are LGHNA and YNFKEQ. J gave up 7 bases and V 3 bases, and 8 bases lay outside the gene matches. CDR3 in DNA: TGTGCCAGCAGCCACGAGGGGGCTAGCGGGAGGAATGAGCAGTTCTTC. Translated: CASSHEGASGRNEQFF.

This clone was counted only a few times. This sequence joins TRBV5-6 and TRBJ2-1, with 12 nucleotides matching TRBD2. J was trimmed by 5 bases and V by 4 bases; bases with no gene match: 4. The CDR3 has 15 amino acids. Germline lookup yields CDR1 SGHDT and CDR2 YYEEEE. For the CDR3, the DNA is TGTGCCAGCAGCCCGTGGACTAGCGGGAACAATGAGCAGTTCTTC. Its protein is CASSPWTSGNNEQFF.

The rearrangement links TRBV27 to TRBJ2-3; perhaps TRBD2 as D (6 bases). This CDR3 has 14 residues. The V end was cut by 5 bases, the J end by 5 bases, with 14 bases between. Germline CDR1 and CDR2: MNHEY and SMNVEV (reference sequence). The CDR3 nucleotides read TGTGCCAGCAGTCCGGGACTCCTTGGAGATACGCAGTATTTT. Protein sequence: CASSPGLLGDTQYF.

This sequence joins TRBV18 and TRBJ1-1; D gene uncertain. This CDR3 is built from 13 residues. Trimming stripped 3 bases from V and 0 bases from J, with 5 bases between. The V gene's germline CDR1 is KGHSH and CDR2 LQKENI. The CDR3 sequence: CASSPGLNTEAFF. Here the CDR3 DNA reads TGTGCCAGCTCACCGGGCTTGAACACTGAAGCTTTCTTT.